The next 10 T cell receptor beta chains were all read from a single sample in a study of siplizumab effects on memory and regulatory T cells. For 6 days at 37°C, the mixed lymphocyte reaction cells were kept in coculture. These receptors' targets are unknown. Clones were read by immunoSEQ multiplex PCR, and TCRdb kept only the in-frame ones, dropping some. The table shows some 15,000 clones, with approximately 49% occurring only once. Material for sequencing was CFSE-low (dividing) CD4+ T cells sorted from an allogeneic mixed lymphocyte reaction. These receptors were collected from a human donor in good health; the cells came from an allogeneic mixed lymphocyte reaction.

The chain joins TRBV7-8 to TRBJ2-5; TRBD2 matches at 8 bases. Germline loops: CDR1 SGHVS, CDR2 FQNEAQ. The CDR3 totals 16 residues. Unmatched junction bases numbered 13, after V lost 5 bases and J lost 5 bases. The CDR3: CASSRASGFFGETQYF. DNA of the CDR3: TGTGCCAGCAGCCGTGCTAGCGGGTTCTTCGGGGAGACCCAGTACTTC.

The chain links TRBV4-1 to TRBJ2-3, with TRBD1 matching 9 bases. Germline CDR1 reads MGHRA; CDR2 reads YSYEKL. This CDR3 spans 16 amino acids. The ends lost 0 bases at V and 1 base at J; junction bases unmatched: 2. For the CDR3, the DNA is TGCGCCAGCAGCCAAGAAAGGACAGGGGGCACAGATACGCAGTATTTT. This sequence encodes CASSQERTGGTDTQYF.

CDR3: CASSVVSGGAQYF. CDR3 bases: TGTGCCAGCAGCGTAGTAAGCGGGGGAGCCCAGTACTTC. The V gene is TRBV9, the J gene TRBJ2-5; 8 bases match TRBD2. Trimming took 0 bases from V and 9 from J; bases not matched to a gene: 4. Germline CDR1 SGDLS, CDR2 YYNGEE. CDR3 size: 13 residues.

The V and J genes are TRBV5-4 and TRBJ2-3; the match to TRBD2 covers 7 bases. This CDR3 is built from 17 residues. Germline CDR1 reads SGHNT; CDR2 reads YYREEE (reference sequence). V lost 3 bases to trimming and J lost 0 bases; unmatched junction nucleotides: 10. The CDR3 nucleotides read TGTGCCAGCAGCTGGGGGGGTCAGGGCTCTAGCACAGATACGCAGTATTTT. Protein sequence: CASSWGGQGSSTDTQYF.

Within the sample, this clone is medium-sized. The gene calls are TRBV11-2 and TRBJ2-2; D unclear. CDR1 and CDR2 from the germline V gene are SGHAT and FQNNGV. The V end was cut by 3 bases, the J end by 6 bases, with 14 bases between. This CDR3 contains 15 residues. The CDR3 reads CASSFMSRRPGELFF. The CDR3 coding sequence is TGTGCCAGCAGCTTTATGTCTCGCCGACCCGGGGAGCTGTTTTTT.

The chain is built from TRBV30 and TRBJ2-4, with D perhaps matching TRBD2 (5 bases). This CDR3 has 12 amino acids. The V end lost 3 bases, the J end lost 10 bases, and 13 bases lay between the germline ends. CDR1 is GTSNPN, CDR2 SVGIG, per germline (reference sequence). In DNA form, the CDR3 reads TGTGCCTGGAGCCTAGCCCTTTCGATTCAGTACTTC. This codes for CAWSLALSIQYF.

This clone is medium-sized in the sample. The chain has TRBV7-2 and TRBJ1-2, with D possibly being TRBD1 (5 bases). This CDR3 spans 13 amino acids. The germline V and J ends were trimmed by 7 bases and 7 bases, with 16 bases remaining between them. The germline V gene has CDR1 SGHTA and CDR2 FQGNSA. CDR3: CASTLGRDSGYTF. CDR3 in DNA: TGTGCCAGCACCCTGGGAAGGGACTCTGGCTACACCTTC.

The gene calls are TRBV5-1 and TRBJ2-7; possibly TRBD1 for D (6 bases). Germline-derived CDR1 and CDR2 are SGHRS and YFSETQ. Trimming took off 4 bases at V and 6 bases at J, with 29 bases between the two ends. The CDR3 consists of 18 residues. The chain's CDR3 is CASSNPQGKVMSIVEQYF. The CDR3 nucleotides read TGCGCCAGCAGCAATCCACAGGGAAAGGTGATGAGTATTGTCGAGCAGTACTTC.

The chain joins TRBV4-1 to TRBJ1-3; tentative D call: TRBD1 (6 bases). This CDR3 comprises 15 residues. V was trimmed by 1 base and J by 0 bases, leaving 7 bases between them. The germline CDR1 and CDR2 sequences are MGHRA and YSYEKL. Here the CDR3 reads CASSQGTVSGNTIYF. DNA for the CDR3: TGCGCCAGCAGCCAAGGGACAGTCTCTGGAAACACCATATATTTT.

The V call is TRBV20-1, the J call TRBJ2-7; 8 positions agree with TRBD2. Germline CDR1 reads DFQATT; CDR2 reads SNEGSKA (reference sequence). The CDR3 contains 11 residues. The V gene end was trimmed by 6 bases and the J gene end by 6 bases; junction bases not matched to a gene: 4. The chain's CDR3 is CSAPGGPEQYF. Here the CDR3 DNA reads TGCAGTGCGCCGGGGGGGCCCGAGCAGTACTTC.